This TCR beta chain was found in a study of cytomegalovirus exposure and HLA in healthy donors (dated by TCRdb to 2016 to 2017). Regarding the complete study: The roughly 670 repertoires of the first cohort and the 110 or so validation repertoires were produced on the same platform, according to a later analysis. The study aimed to test whether cataloging public T cell receptors could reveal signatures of past pathogen exposure. A separate validation cohort of about 110 different subjects was used in addition to the roughly 720-subject first cohort. To predict cytomegalovirus infection status, the study brought together high-throughput TCR immunosequencing, statistical association of individual TCRs with disease status, and machine learning. What the authors observed across the whole study: According to the authors, the approach could potentially be generalized to other disease states and immunological phenotypes. Cytomegalovirus status was reported to be diagnosed by the classifier with high specificity and sensitivity in both the original and validation cohorts. A few of the identified cytomegalovirus-associated TCR beta chains were confirmed in vitro to be specific for cytomegalovirus antigens. While some public TCRs were present in many individuals, most TCR sequences turned up only very rarely across donors. The study gave a list of about 170 TCR beta chains associated with cytomegalovirus. The validation cohort had no HLA typing available for a later analysis, so co-occurrence within that cohort was assessed over all 120 repertoires. A later analysis found that TCRs clustered in the first cohort also tended to co-occur in the roughly 120 validation repertoires, with more than 90% of cluster scores above 0.

Remarks on this clone: Its antigen is currently not known. No base quality information exists; no much larger clone differs at one position.

Including cysteine and phenylalanine, the CDR3 has 15 amino acids. The only DNA kept is the CDR3, 45 bases in frame from the first base. The junction carries 19 bases between V and J, which are trimmed by 6 bases and 5 bases respectively. For CDR1 and CDR2, the germline V gene lists SGHVS and FQNEAQ. Donors formed part of the validation cohort, which comprised over a hundred subjects and was distinct from the first cohort of under 800 subjects. Library preparation employed the immunoSEQ multiplex PCR assay. On the authors' methods: A statistical classification framework was built for diagnosing cytomegalovirus status from the catalog of TCR beta chain sequences. TCRdb took over this immuneACCESS table, retaining in-frame rearrangements with V and J assigned. Such tables are incomplete; in checked studies, under half of the missing clones stem from an unresolved V gene, and the remainder is unexplained. Clone size and V and J calls were adopted from that table, with D and trimming inferred from the DNA. Recorded for this sample are some 120,000 clones; roughly 84% of them occurred a single time. The ten top clones hold approximately 2.3% of the sample.

The origin of this receptor is a woman in her 30s in good health and CMV-seronegative. In this chain, TRBV7-8 is recombined with TRBJ1-1, and perhaps TRBD1 as D gene, on 5 matching bases. Material for sequencing was PBMCs. The CDR3 in this case is CASRRGTEFGTEAFF. The nucleotides read TGTGCCAGCAGAAGGGGCACGGAGTTCGGGACTGAAGCTTTCTTT.